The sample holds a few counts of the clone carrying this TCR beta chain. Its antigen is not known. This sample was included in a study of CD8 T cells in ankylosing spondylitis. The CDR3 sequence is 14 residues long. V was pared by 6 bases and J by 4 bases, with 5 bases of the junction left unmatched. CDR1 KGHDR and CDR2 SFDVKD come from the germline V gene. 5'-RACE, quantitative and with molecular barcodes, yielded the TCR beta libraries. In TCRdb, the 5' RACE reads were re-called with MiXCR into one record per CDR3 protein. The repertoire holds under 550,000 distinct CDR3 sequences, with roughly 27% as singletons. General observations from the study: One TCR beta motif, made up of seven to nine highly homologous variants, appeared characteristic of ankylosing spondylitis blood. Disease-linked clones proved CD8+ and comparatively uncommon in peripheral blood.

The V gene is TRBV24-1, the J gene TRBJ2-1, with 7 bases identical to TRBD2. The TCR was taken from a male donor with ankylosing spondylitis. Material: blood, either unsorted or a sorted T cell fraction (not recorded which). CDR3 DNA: TGTGCCACCAGTTCTGCGGGAGCATACAATGAGCAGTTCTTC. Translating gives CATSSAGAYNEQFF.